This TCR beta chain stems from a study of blood T cell repertoires in COVID-19. Background on the study: Sites across the United States, Italy and Spain contributed samples from acute and convalescent COVID-19.

Germline loops: CDR1 SGHNT, CDR2 YYREEE (reference sequence). V lost 4 bases and J lost 0; bases outside the gene matches: 16. The CDR3 totals 19 residues. Per the authors' pipeline: Nucleated cell counts were estimated from reference gene primer amplification. Method: immunoSEQ multiplex PCR; TCRdb's copy keeps in-frame clones and lacks some. For V, J and clone size, that table is used; D and trimming come from the DNA. This sample has around 200,000 clones, with about nine tenths found just once. The chain couples TRBV5-4 to TRBJ2-1; 7 positions match TRBD1. Sequencing used peripheral blood. The TCR sequence derives from a man aged 18 to 30 with active or convalescent COVID-19. This CDR3 reads CASSPVQTGDHFSYNEQFF. The CDR3 DNA reads as TGTGCCAGCAGCCCAGTCCAAACAGGGGACCACTTCTCCTACAATGAGCAGTTCTTC.